The next 21 T cell receptor beta chains were all read from a single sample in a study of cytomegalovirus exposure and HLA in healthy donors. PCR employed 60 Vbeta and 13 Jbeta primers. TCRdb's copy holds only in-frame clones and misses some; the assay was immunoSEQ multiplex PCR. The sample carries around 130,000 clones, about 81% recorded once. The sequencing sample was made of PBMCs. These receptor sequences come from a man in his forties in good health and CMV-seronegative.

This clone was detected only once. In nucleotides, the CDR3 is TGCGCCAGCAGCCAATTACAGACGTCCGCCGGGGTCGGGGAGCTGTTTTTT. Encoded protein: CASSQLQTSAGVGELFF. The V and J genes are TRBV4-3 and TRBJ2-2; maybe TRBD2 (5 bases). This CDR3 comprises 17 residues. From germline, CDR1 is LGHNA and CDR2 YSLEER. Between the trimmed V and J ends, which lost 2 bases and 7 bases, there was a span of 20 bases.

This clone has only a few counts. The chain carries TRBV7-9 and TRBJ2-1, with 8 bases that match TRBD1. The V gene end was trimmed by 8 bases and the J gene end by 3 bases; junction bases not matched to a gene: 9. The germline V gene has CDR1 SEHNR and CDR2 FQNEAQ (reference sequence). The CDR3 length is 15 residues. CDR3 amino acids: CASHGQGQIYNEQFF. The CDR3 bases are TGTGCCAGCCACGGACAGGGTCAAATCTACAATGAGCAGTTCTTC.

The V and J genes are TRBV11-2 and TRBJ2-7; D is possibly TRBD2 (6 bases). The CDR3 has 14 residues. CDR1 is SGHAT, CDR2 FQNNGV, per germline. The germline V and J ends were trimmed by 0 bases and 4 bases, with 10 bases remaining between them. Here the CDR3 DNA reads TGTGCCAGCAGCTTAGATATCGGGAGTTACGAGCAGTACTTC. Amino acids: CASSLDIGSYEQYF.

This sequence joins TRBV18 and TRBJ1-2, with D unresolved. V was clipped by 6 bases and J by 1 base, with 6 bases between them. The CDR3 is made up of 12 amino acids. The germline CDR1 and CDR2 sequences are KGHSH and LQKENI. As DNA, the CDR3 is TGTGCCAGCTCCCTCGTTAACTATGGCTACACCTTC. Translated: CASSLVNYGYTF. The whole variable domain, remainder taken from reference TRBV18 and TRBJ1-2, is NAGVMQNPRHLVRRRGQEARLRCSPMKGHSHVYWYRQLPEEGLKFMVYLQKENIIDESGMPKERFSAEFPKEGPSILRIQQVVRGDSAAYFCASSLVNYGYTFGSGTRLTVV.

The rearrangement joins TRBV27 to TRBJ1-5; D is unclear. This CDR3 region has 13 residues. Trimming removed 0 bases at V and 8 bases at J, with 8 bases between. The germline V gene encodes CDR1 MNHEY and CDR2 SMNVEV (reference sequence). CDR3 residues: CASSLSYLEPQHF. The CDR3 nucleotides read TGTGCCAGCAGTTTATCGTATTTAGAGCCCCAGCATTTT.

A remark on this clone: The germline gene is not matched at one end of the junction; a read error may be the cause. The J gene is TRBJ2-6, the V gene TRBV5-4, with D maybe TRBD1 (6 bases). CDR3 size: 15 residues. Germline lookup yields CDR1 SGHNT and CDR2 YYREEE (reference sequence). The CDR3 region is CASSLGGVGANGLTF. DNA for the CDR3: TGTGCCAGCAGCTTGGGGGGTGTGGGGGCCAACGGCCTGACTTTC.

CDR3 coding DNA: TGCGCCAGCAGCCAAGGGTCGGGACTAGCGAGAACCGGGGAGCTGTTTTTT. It yields the protein CASSQGSGLARTGELFF. The genes are TRBV4-3 and TRBJ2-2, with 10 bases lining up with TRBD2. This CDR3 has 17 residues. V trimming: 1 base; J trimming: 5 bases; junction bases outside the gene matches: 7. Germline CDR1 is LGHNA and CDR2 is YSLEER.

The CDR3 coding sequence is TGTGCCAGCAGCTGGGGCCTGTCCAACGAGCAGTACTTC. This translates into CASSWGLSNEQYF. The chain employs TRBV7-2 and TRBJ2-7; the D gene is possibly TRBD1 (5 bases). Germline-derived CDR1 and CDR2 are SGHTA and FQGNSA. CDR3 length: 13 residues. V gave up 4 bases and J gave up 5 bases, with 12 bases separating them.

This clone was seen a few times. The gene calls are TRBV10-3 and TRBJ2-1; TRBD2 matches 16 bases. The CDR3 is 16 amino acids. CDR1 ENHRY and CDR2 SYGVKD come from the germline V gene. V was pared by 4 bases and J by 8 bases, with 5 bases of the junction left unmatched. This CDR3 is CAISAGLAGGPHEQFF. The CDR3 DNA reads TGTGCCATCAGTGCGGGACTAGCGGGGGGGCCCCATGAGCAGTTCTTC.

The V and J genes are TRBV7-8 and TRBJ2-7, with 8 bases lining up with TRBD1. J was trimmed by 2 bases and V by 4 bases; bases with no gene match: 4. The germline gives CDR1 SGHVS, CDR2 FQNEAQ. The CDR3 spans 14 residues. The CDR3 nucleotides read TGTGCCAGCAGCTACCGGGACAGGACCTACGAGCAGTACTTC. Amino acids: CASSYRDRTYEQYF.

This clone has only a few counts. The gene calls are TRBV4-1 and TRBJ1-4; unclear D gene. V was shortened by 6 bases and J by 5 bases, with 16 bases between the two germline ends. The CDR3 runs to 15 residues. The germline V gene encodes CDR1 MGHRA and CDR2 YSYEKL. The CDR3 DNA reads TGCGCCAGCAGGGACCGGCGGGGATTGAATGAAAAACTGTTTTTT. This gives the protein CASRDRRGLNEKLFF.

The chain uses TRBV7-2 and TRBJ2-1; 8 bases agree with TRBD2. The germline V gene has CDR1 SGHTA and CDR2 FQGNSA. Unmatched junction bases numbered 10, after V lost 5 bases and J lost 10 bases. There are 14 residues in the CDR3. In nucleotides, the CDR3 is TGTGCCAGCAGCCCAAACGGGCTAGCGGGCGAGCAGTTCTTC. Its translation: CASSPNGLAGEQFF.

This clone was counted once. This sequence joins TRBV10-1 and TRBJ1-2; 7 bases fit TRBD1. The CDR3 has 13 residues. CDR1 is WNHNN, CDR2 SYGVQD, per germline (reference sequence). The V segment lost 5 bases and the J segment 5 bases; nucleotides outside the gene matches: 5. In DNA, the CDR3 is TGCGCCAGCAGTCGGGACAGCCGTTATGGCTACACCTTC. Residues: CASSRDSRYGYTF.

The table lists this clone with a few counts. CDR3 DNA sequence: TGCGCCAGCAGCTACGGACAGGGAGAAGAGACCCAGTACTTC. Translation gives CASSYGQGEETQYF. This rearrangement joins TRBV5-1 to TRBJ2-5; 8 bases map to TRBD1. The junction had 4 bases not matched to a gene; V was cut back by 3 bases and J by 3 bases. Germline loops: CDR1 SGHRS, CDR2 YFSETQ. This CDR3 has 14 residues.

The V call is TRBV10-2, the J call TRBJ2-7; D is unresolved. The CDR3 covers 11 residues. V shed 4 bases and J shed 6 bases, with 7 bases lying between them. Germline loops: CDR1 WSHSY, CDR2 SAAADI. CDR3 sequence (DNA): TGCGCCAGCAGTGTACAGTCCGAGCAGTACTTC. Amino acids: CASSVQSEQYF.

V usage is TRBV6-5 and J usage is TRBJ2-3, with TRBD2 matching 9 bases. The ends lost 2 bases at V and 6 bases at J; junction bases unmatched: 9. Germline CDR1 is MNHEY and CDR2 is SVGAGI. This CDR3 is 16 amino acids long. The CDR3 loop is CASSYASGGPGDTQYF. In DNA form, the CDR3 reads TGTGCCAGCAGTTACGCCAGCGGGGGGCCAGGGGATACGCAGTATTTT.

This chain links TRBV30 with TRBJ2-1; D possibly corresponds to TRBD2 (6 bases). This CDR3 has 11 residues. Germline-derived CDR1 and CDR2 are GTSNPN and SVGIG (reference sequence). The V end was cut by 1 base, the J end by 10 bases, with 8 bases between. As DNA, the CDR3 is TGTGCCTGGAGTGAGGAGGGAGAGCAGTTCTTC. Translated, it gives CAWSEEGEQFF. The full variable domain, completed using reference TRBV30 and TRBJ2-1, is SQTIHQWPATLVQPVGSPLSLECTVEGTSNPNLYWYRQAAGRGLQLLFYSVGIGQISSEVPQNLSASRPQDRQFILSSKKLLLSDSGFYLCAWSEEGEQFFGPGTRLTVL.

The chain is built from TRBV9 and TRBJ2-7; 11 positions match TRBD2. CDR1 is SGDLS and CDR2 is YYNGEE in the germline V gene. Trimming removed 4 bases from V and 7 bases from J; junction bases left unmatched: 7. The CDR3 loop spans 14 amino acids. In DNA form, the CDR3 reads TGTGCCAGCAGCCCACGGACTAGCGGGCAGGAGCAGTACTTC. This translates into CASSPRTSGQEQYF.

Remarks on this clone: The germline gene is not matched at one end of the junction; a read error may be the cause. The chain couples TRBV5-6 to TRBJ2-7, with D perhaps matching TRBD1 (5 bases). The CDR3 runs to 13 residues. The germline gives CDR1 SGHDT, CDR2 YYEEEE. The chain's CDR3 is CAGSFLGVHEQYF. The CDR3 region has the DNA TGTGCCGGCAGCTTTTTAGGGGTCCACGAGCAGTACTTC.

The rearrangement links TRBV30 to TRBJ1-1; no clear D gene. This CDR3 spans 11 amino acids. The V gene's germline CDR1 is GTSNPN and CDR2 SVGIG (reference sequence). Trimming stripped 5 bases from V and 10 bases from J, with 14 bases between. CDR3 loop: CAWLRGVTAFF. The CDR3 DNA reads as TGTGCCTGGCTACGGGGTGTCACAGCTTTCTTT.

The sample holds a few counts of this clone. The CDR3 nucleotides read TGTGCCAGCTCACTACAGGCGAACACTGAAGCTTTCTTT. Translating it yields CASSLQANTEAFF. The chain combines TRBV18 with TRBJ1-1; D may be TRBD1 (5 bases). The CDR3 loop spans 13 amino acids. Germline CDR1 is KGHSH and CDR2 is LQKENI. Trimming removed 4 bases at V and 1 base at J, with 7 bases between.